This TCR beta chain was obtained from a study of blood T cell repertoires in COVID-19. Overall study: Samples representing acute and convalescent COVID-19 were sourced from the United States, Italy and Spain. Sources were T cells, B-cell-depleted T cells, or PBMCs; the material itself was cDNA or gDNA.

The authors' processing: Reference gene primer amplification in the assay estimated nucleated cell counts. The assay was immunoSEQ multiplex PCR, and TCRdb's table has in-frame clones only and misses some. The V and J calls and clone size were taken over from that table, and D and trimming were inferred from the DNA. The table includes around 310,000 clones, about 91% detected once. The TCR sequence derives from a woman between 55 and 75 years old with acute or convalescent COVID-19. Specimen: peripheral blood.

The CDR3 sequence: CASSLNRGTEAFF. The DNA for the CDR3 is TGTGCCAGCAGCTTAAATCGGGGCACTGAAGCTTTCTTT. This chain uses TRBV7-3 with TRBJ1-1; D is unresolved. Looked up from germline, CDR1 is SGHTA and CDR2 is FQGTGA. This CDR3 is 13 amino acids long. Trimming took off 1 base at V and 4 bases at J, with 7 bases between the two ends.